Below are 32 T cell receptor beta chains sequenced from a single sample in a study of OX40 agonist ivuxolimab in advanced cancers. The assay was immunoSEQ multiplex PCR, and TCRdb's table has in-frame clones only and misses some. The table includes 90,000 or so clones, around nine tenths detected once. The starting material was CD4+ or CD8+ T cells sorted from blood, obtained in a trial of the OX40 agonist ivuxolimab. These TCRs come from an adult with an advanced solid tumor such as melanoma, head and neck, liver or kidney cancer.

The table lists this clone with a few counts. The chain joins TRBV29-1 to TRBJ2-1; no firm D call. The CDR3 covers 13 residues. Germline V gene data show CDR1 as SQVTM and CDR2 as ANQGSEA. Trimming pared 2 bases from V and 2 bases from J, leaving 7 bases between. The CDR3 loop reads CSVETRTYNEQFF. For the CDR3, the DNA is TGCAGCGTTGAAACCCGGACCTACAATGAGCAGTTCTTC.

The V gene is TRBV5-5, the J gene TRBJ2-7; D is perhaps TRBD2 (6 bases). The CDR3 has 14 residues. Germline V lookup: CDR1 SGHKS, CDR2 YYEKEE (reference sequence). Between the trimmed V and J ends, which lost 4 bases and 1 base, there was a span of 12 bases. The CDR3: CASSLTSLSYEQYF. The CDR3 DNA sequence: TGTGCCAGCAGCCTGACTAGTCTATCCTACGAGCAGTACTTC. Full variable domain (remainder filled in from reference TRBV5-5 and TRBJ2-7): DAGVTQSPTHLIKTRGQQVTLRCSPISGHKSVSWYQQVLGQGPQFIFQYYEKEERGRGNFPDRFSARQFPNYSSELNVNALLLGDSALYLCASSLTSLSYEQYFGPGTRLTVT.

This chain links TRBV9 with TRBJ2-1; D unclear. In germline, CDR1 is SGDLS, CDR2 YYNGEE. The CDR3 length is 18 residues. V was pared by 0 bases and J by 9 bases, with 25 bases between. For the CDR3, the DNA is TGTGCCAGCAGCGTAGCCTTAGTAGGCGACCCAGCTGTCGGTGAGCAGTTCTTC. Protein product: CASSVALVGDPAVGEQFF.

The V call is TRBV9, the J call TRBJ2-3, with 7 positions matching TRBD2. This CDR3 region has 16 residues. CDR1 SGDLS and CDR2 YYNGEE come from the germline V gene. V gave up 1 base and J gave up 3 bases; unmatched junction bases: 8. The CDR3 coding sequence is TGTGCCAGCAGCGTAATCGAGGGAGGGAGGACAGATACGCAGTATTTT. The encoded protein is CASSVIEGGRTDTQYF.

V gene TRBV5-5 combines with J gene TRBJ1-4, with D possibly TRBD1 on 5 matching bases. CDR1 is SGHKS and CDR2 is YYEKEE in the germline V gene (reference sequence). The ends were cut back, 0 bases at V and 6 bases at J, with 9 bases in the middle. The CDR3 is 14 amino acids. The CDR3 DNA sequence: TGTGCCAGCAGCTTGGAGTTAGGGGATGAAAAACTGTTTTTT. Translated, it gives CASSLELGDEKLFF.

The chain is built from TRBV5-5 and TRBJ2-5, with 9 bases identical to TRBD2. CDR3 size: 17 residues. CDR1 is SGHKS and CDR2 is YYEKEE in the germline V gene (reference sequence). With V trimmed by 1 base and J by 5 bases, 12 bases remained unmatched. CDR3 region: CASSLYGGSSGAETQYF. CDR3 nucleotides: TGTGCCAGCAGCTTGTACGGGGGGTCTAGCGGGGCTGAGACCCAGTACTTC.

CDR3: CASSRWGQYYEQYF. In nucleotides, the CDR3 is TGTGCCAGCAGCAGATGGGGACAGTACTACGAGCAGTACTTC. The chain has TRBV5-4 and TRBJ2-7; 7 nucleotides line up with TRBD1. CDR3 size: 14 residues. Unmatched junction bases numbered 7, after V lost 4 bases and J lost 3 bases. In germline, CDR1 is SGHNT, CDR2 YYREEE (reference sequence).

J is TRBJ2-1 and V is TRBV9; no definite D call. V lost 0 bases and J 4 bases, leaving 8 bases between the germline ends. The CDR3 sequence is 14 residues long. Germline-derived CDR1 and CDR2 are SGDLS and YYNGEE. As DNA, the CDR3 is TGTGCCAGCAGCGTAGGCGAAGTATACAATGAGCAGTTCTTC. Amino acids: CASSVGEVYNEQFF.

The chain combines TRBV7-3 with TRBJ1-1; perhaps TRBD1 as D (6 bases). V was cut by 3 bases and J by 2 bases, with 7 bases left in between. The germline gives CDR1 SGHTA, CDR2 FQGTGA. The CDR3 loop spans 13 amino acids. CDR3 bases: TGTGCCAGCAGCTTGGACAGTAACACTGAAGCTTTCTTT. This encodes CASSLDSNTEAFF. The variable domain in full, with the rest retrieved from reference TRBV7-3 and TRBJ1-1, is GAGVSQTPSNKVTEKGKYVELRCDPISGHTALYWYRQSLGQGPEFLIYFQGTGAADDSGLPNDRFFAVRPEGSVSTLKIQRTERGDSAVYLCASSLDSNTEAFFGQGTRLTVV.

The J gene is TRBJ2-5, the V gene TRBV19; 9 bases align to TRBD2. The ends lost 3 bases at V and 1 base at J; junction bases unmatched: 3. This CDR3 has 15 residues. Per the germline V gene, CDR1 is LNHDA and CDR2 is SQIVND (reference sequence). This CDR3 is CASSIGTSSQETQYF. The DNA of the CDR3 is TGTGCCAGTAGTATCGGGACTAGCAGCCAAGAGACCCAGTACTTC.

The CDR3 DNA reads TGTGCCAGCAGCTCCTGGACTAGCGGGGTTGAGCAGTACTTC. Translated, it gives CASSSWTSGVEQYF. V usage is TRBV7-8 and J usage is TRBJ2-7, with 12 positions matching TRBD2. V shed 4 bases and J 7 bases; nucleotides not matched to a gene: 5. Germline assignment: CDR1 SGHVS and CDR2 FQNEAQ. The CDR3 is 14 amino acids.

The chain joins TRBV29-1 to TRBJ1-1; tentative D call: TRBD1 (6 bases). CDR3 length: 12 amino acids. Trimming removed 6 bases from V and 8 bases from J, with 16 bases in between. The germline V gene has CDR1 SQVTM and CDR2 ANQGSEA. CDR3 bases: TGCAGCGTCAACCGGGGGGGCGGAGAAGCTTTCTTT. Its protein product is CSVNRGGGEAFF.

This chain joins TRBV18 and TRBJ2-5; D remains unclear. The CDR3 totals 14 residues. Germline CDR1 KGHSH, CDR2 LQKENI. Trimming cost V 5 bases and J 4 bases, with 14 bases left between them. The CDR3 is CASSDWVLLETQYF. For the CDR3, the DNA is TGTGCCAGCTCAGATTGGGTCCTCCTAGAGACCCAGTACTTC.

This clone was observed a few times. The CDR3 here is CASGLVTGVAGELFF. The CDR3 DNA reads TGTGCTAGTGGTTTGGTTACCGGGGTCGCCGGGGAGCTGTTTTTT. This chain uses TRBV12-5 with TRBJ2-2; a possible D gene is TRBD2 (5 bases). Trimming removed 0 bases from V and 6 bases from J, with 11 bases in between. The germline CDR1 and CDR2 sequences are LGHNT and FRNRAP. The CDR3 is 15 residues long.

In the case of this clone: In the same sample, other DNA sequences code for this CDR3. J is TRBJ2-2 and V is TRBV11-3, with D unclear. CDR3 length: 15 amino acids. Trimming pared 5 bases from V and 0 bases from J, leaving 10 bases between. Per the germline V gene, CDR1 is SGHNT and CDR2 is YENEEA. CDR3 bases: TGTGCCAGCAGCCCCCCCCTGGCGAACACCGGGGAGCTGTTTTTT. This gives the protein CASSPPLANTGELFF.

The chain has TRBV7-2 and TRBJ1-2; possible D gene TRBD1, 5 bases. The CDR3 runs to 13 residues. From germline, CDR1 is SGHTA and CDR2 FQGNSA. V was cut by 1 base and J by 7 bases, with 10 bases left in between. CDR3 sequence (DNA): TGTGCCAGCAGCTTAGGAGGGGAGGGTGGCTACACCTTC. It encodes CASSLGGEGGYTF.

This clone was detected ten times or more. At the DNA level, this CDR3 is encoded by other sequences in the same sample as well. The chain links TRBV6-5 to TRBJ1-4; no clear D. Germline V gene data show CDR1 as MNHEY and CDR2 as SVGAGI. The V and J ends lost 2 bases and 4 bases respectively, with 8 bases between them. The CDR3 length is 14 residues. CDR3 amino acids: CASSYGQFNEKLFF. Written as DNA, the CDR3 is TGTGCCAGCAGTTACGGGCAGTTTAATGAAAAACTGTTTTTT.

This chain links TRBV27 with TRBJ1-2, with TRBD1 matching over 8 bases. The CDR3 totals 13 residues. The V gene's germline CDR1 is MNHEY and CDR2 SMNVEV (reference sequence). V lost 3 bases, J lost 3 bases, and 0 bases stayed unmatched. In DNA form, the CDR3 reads TGTGCCAGCAGTTTGGGACAGGACTATGGCTACACCTTC. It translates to CASSLGQDYGYTF.

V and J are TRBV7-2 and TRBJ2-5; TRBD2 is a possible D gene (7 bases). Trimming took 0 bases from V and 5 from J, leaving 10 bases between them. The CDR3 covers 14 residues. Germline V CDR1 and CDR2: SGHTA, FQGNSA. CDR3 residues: CASSLAGRGETQYF. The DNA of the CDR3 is TGTGCCAGCAGCTTAGCTGGGAGGGGGGAGACCCAGTACTTC.

This chain's CDR3 is CASTYGGYGYTF. DNA of the CDR3: TGTGCCAGCACTTACGGCGGCTATGGCTACACCTTC. The gene calls are TRBV6-1 and TRBJ1-2, with unresolved D. Trimming cost V 7 bases and J 4 bases, with 10 bases left between them. This CDR3 contains 12 residues. The germline CDR1 and CDR2 sequences are MNHNS and SASEGT.

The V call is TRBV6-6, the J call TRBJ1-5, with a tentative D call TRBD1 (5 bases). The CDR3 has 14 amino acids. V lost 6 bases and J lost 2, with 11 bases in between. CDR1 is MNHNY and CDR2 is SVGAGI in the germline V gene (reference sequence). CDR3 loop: CASSYTGGNQPQHF. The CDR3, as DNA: TGTGCCAGCAGCTACACGGGGGGCAATCAGCCCCAGCATTTT.

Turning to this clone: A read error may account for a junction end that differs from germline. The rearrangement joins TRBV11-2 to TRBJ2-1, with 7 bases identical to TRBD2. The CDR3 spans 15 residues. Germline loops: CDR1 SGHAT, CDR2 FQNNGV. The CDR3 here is CASSLEAGEVGEQFF. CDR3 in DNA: TGTGCCAGCAGTTTAGAGGCGGGAGAGGTTGGTGAGCAGTTCTTC. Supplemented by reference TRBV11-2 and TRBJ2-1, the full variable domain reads EAGVAQSPRYKIIEKRQSVAFWCNPISGHATLYWYQQILGQGPKLLIQFQNNGVVDDSQLPKDRFSAERLKGVDSTLKIQPAKLEDSAVYLCASSLEAGEVGEQFFGPGTRLTVL.

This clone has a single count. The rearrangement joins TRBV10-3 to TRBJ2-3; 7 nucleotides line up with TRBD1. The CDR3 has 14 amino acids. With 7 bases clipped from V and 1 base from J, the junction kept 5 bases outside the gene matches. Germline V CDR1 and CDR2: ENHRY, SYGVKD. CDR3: CAITGQAGTDTQYF. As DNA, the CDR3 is TGTGCCATCACTGGACAGGCCGGCACAGATACGCAGTATTTT.

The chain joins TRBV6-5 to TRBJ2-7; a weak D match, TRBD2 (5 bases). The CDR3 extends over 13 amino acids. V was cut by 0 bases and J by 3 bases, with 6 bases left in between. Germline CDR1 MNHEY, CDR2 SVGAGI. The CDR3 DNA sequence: TGTGCCAGCAGTTACTCCCGGGGCTACGAGCAGTACTTC. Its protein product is CASSYSRGYEQYF.

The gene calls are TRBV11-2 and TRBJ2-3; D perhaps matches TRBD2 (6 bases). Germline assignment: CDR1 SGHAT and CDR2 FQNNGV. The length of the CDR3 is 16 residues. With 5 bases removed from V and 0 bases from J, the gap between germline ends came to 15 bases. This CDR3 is CASSRPPSVSTDTQYF. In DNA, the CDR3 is TGTGCCAGCAGCCGCCCCCCTAGCGTTAGCACAGATACGCAGTATTTT.

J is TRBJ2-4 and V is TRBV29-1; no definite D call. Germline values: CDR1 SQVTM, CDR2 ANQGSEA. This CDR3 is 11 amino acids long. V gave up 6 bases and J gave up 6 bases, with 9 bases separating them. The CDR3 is CSVTTGNIQYF. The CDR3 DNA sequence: TGCAGCGTGACGACTGGAAACATTCAGTACTTC.

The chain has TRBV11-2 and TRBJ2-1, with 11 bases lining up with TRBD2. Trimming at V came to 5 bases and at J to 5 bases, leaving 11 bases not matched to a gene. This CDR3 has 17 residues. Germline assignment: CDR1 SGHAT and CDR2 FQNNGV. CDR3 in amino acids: CASSQTPGTSGNNEQFF. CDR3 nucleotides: TGTGCCAGCAGCCAAACCCCAGGGACTAGCGGTAACAATGAGCAGTTCTTC.

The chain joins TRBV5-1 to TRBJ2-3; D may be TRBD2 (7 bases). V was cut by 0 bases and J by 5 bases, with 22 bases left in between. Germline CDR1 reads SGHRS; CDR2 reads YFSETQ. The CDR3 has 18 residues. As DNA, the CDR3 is TGCGCCAGCAGCTTGGATGCTCGGGGGCCGGGGAGGGGAGATACGCAGTATTTT. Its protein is CASSLDARGPGRGDTQYF.

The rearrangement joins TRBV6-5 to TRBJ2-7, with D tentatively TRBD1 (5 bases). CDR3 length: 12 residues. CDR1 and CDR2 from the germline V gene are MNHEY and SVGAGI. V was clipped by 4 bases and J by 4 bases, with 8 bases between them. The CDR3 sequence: CASSSQGYEQYF. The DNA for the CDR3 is TGTGCCAGCAGTTCCCAGGGTTACGAGCAGTACTTC.

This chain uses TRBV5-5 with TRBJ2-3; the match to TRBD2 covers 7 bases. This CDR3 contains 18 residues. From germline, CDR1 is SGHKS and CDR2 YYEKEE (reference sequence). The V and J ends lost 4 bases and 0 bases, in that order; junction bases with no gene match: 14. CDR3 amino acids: CASSRTIFTGGSTDTQYF. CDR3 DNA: TGTGCCAGCAGCCGGACCATCTTCACGGGAGGTAGCACAGATACGCAGTATTTT. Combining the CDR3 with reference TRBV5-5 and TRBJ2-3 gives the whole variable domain DAGVTQSPTHLIKTRGQQVTLRCSPISGHKSVSWYQQVLGQGPQFIFQYYEKEERGRGNFPDRFSARQFPNYSSELNVNALLLGDSALYLCASSRTIFTGGSTDTQYFGPGTRLTVL.

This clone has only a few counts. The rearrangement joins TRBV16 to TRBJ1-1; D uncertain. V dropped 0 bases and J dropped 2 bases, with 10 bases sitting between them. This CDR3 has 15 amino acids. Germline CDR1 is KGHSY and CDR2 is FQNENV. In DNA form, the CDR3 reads TGTGCCAGCAGCCAATCGAGGGCAGCCAACACTGAAGCTTTCTTT. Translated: CASSQSRAANTEAFF. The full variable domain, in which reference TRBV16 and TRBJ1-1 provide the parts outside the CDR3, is GEEVAQTPKHLVRGEGQKAKLYCAPIKGHSYVFWYQQVLKNEFKFLISFQNENVFDETGMPKERFSAKCLPNSPCSLEIQATKLEDSAVYFCASSQSRAANTEAFFGQGTRLTVV.

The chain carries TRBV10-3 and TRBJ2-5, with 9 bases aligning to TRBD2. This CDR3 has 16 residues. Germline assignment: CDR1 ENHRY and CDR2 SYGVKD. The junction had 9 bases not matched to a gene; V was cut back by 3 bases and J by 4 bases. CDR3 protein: CAISERIAGVAETQYF. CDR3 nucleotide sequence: TGTGCCATCAGTGAACGGATAGCGGGGGTGGCAGAGACCCAGTACTTC.